This record covers a single T cell receptor (beta chain). A few counts support this clone. Its antigen target is currently unknown. Base qualities were left out, and no much larger clone turns up one base away. Interpreted using the paper, the time point label stands for: baseline before first vaccination. The vaccinee samples were drawn from two UK trials, COV001 and COV002, one of which was a single-blind randomized controlled phase 2/3 trial testing AZD1222 (ChAdOx1 nCoV-19) in healthy adults. For TCRbeta chain sequencing, PBMC samples from trial participants were taken at day 0 and at day 28 after the second dose. The CDR3 regions of human TCRbeta chains were analyzed by immunosequencing. On the study's bioinformatics: TCRs in the repertoires were compared against a reference library of SARS-CoV-2-specific TCRs that had been generated with the MIRA antigen-specificity platform. Breadth was defined as the fraction of unique TCRs that were SARS-CoV-2-associated, and depth was defined as the fraction of total T cells that were SARS-CoV-2-associated. Using the MIRA data, each spike-specific TCR was assigned both to the spike region to which the TCR was reactive and to a CD4 or CD8 class. Log10-transformed breadth and depth values were compared by one-way ANOVA with Sidak's multiple comparisons tests. Sourced from immuneACCESS, this table was stored by TCRdb with only in-frame sequences that have V and J called. A share of the clones is absent; for the studies checked, an unresolved V gene accounts for under half, and the remainder has no known explanation. V, J and clone size derive from that table, while D and trimming were established from the DNA sequence. Within this sample are 95,000 to 150,000 clones, with around nine tenths of them counted one time only. The ten largest clones capture around 8% of the sample.

The sample is drawn from a study of T cell responses to AZD1222 COVID-19 vaccine (dated by TCRdb to the early 2020s). Some background on the complete study: AZD1222 recipients with second doses at about 4 weeks or about 12 weeks were pooled, because spike-specific TCR depth and breadth did not differ between schedules. TCR sequencing covered 230 to 250 trial participants: some 210 given two doses of AZD1222 and 26 given two doses of MenACWY control vaccine. Trial participants were enrolled by age into 18-55, 56-69 and 70-plus year subgroups, with approximately 150, 28 and 58 TCR-sequenced participants respectively. Broad study findings and their caveats: In the small 56-69-year group, the increase in depth fell short of significance, most likely because of low power. Reportedly, almost half of the unique spike-specific TCRs recognized epitopes lying outside the regions that are mutated in the B.1.351 and B.1.1.7 variants. Because no day 14 peak-response samples were available, repertoires were characterized only after the peak T cell response. Conclusions about previously exposed vaccinees are limited because only a handful of AZD1222 recipients were SARS-CoV-2 seropositive at baseline. Most participants were white British and females outnumbered males, and the authors suggested that clonal diversity may have been underestimated. The whole spike protein was spanned by vaccine-associated CD4 TCRs, and dominant responses were seen in regions 160-218 and 743-854. Spike-specific TCR breadth and depth rose significantly after two AZD1222 doses compared with day 0 and with MenACWY recipients.

The source was peripheral blood, collected on day 0 of AZD1222 vaccination. This clonotype was obtained from an adult in good health.

The DNA sequence is as follows: TGCGCCAGCAGCTTGGGGGCCGGGACAGAAAATCAGCCCCAGCATTTT. Its protein reads: CASSLGAGTENQPQHF. The sequence is built from TRBV5-1 and TRBJ1-5; TRBD1 lines up with 7 middle nucleotides. Including the terminal cysteine and phenylalanine, the CDR3 comprises 16 residues. Only the CDR3 portion is preserved as DNA: 48 bases, with reading frame beginning at the first base. CDR1 and CDR2, per the germline V gene, are SGHRS and YFSETQ. V ends up 0 bases short and J 4 bases short, with an unmatched junction base count of 7.